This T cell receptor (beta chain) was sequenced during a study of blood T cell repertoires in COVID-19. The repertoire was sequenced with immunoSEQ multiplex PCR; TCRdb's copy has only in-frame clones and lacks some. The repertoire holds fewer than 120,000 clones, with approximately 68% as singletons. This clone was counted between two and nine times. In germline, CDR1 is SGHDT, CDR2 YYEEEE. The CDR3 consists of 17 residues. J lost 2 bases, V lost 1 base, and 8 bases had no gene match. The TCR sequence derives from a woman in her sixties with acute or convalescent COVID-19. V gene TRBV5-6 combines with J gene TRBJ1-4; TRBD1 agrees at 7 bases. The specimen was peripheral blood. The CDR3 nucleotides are TGTGCCAGCAGCTTGATGAAAGGGGGCATCACTAATGAAAAACTGTTTTTT. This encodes CASSLMKGGITNEKLFF.